This T cell receptor (beta chain) stems from a study of blood T cells in healthy people across ages. A word on this clonotype: The germline gene is not matched at one end of the junction; a read error may be the cause.

Through a sample-barcoded 5' primer and a J-beta primer mix, a second PCR was run for roughly 6 to 11 cycles. Each of the samples gave a minimum of 2.5 million paired-end reads that contained CDR3. TCRdb reanalysed the 5' RACE reads using MiXCR and keeps one entry per CDR3 protein. The profile shows roughly 1,300,000 distinct CDR3 sequences, approximately 59% of them singletons. Germline V CDR1 and CDR2: MNHEY, SMNVEV (reference sequence). This CDR3 is 12 amino acids long. The rearrangement joins TRBV27 to TRBJ1-6; D is unclear. The source is a man younger than 35 in good health. Input material: blood. Here the CDR3 reads CTSSLGNSPLHF. The CDR3 DNA sequence: TGTACCAGCAGTTTAGGGAATTCACCCCTCCACTTT.